What follows are 13 T cell receptor beta chains derived from one specimen sequenced in a study of shared clonotypes between healthy human individuals. Assay: immunoSEQ multiplex PCR; the TCRdb copy retains only in-frame clones and omits some. The repertoire holds about half a million clones, with about 72% as singletons. The sequenced sample was PBMCs. The receptor source for this set is a woman between 40 and 55 years old in good health. Some clones in this sample may be carry-over from other donors' samples.

Turning to this clone: The same CDR3 arises from other DNA sequences in this sample as well. This chain joins TRBV19 and TRBJ1-1; unclear D gene. CDR3 length: 13 amino acids. The ends were cut back, 4 bases at V and 3 bases at J, with 9 bases in the middle. CDR1 and CDR2 (germline): LNHDA, SQIVND (reference sequence). CDR3 amino acids: CASSTTGDTEAFF. CDR3 DNA: TGTGCCAGTAGTACAACCGGAGACACTGAAGCTTTCTTT.

This chain joins TRBV11-3 and TRBJ2-1; TRBD2 aligns across 7 bases. CDR1 is SGHNT, CDR2 YENEEA, per germline. The CDR3 totals 15 residues. With 3 bases clipped from V and 1 base from J, the junction kept 3 bases outside the gene matches. Written as DNA, the CDR3 is TGTGCCAGCAGCTTGGGGGGGATGTCCTACAATGAGCAGTTCTTC. The encoded protein is CASSLGGMSYNEQFF. Together with reference TRBV11-3 and TRBJ2-1, the CDR3 gives the full variable domain: EAGVVQSPRYKIIEKKQPVAFWCNPISGHNTLYWYLQNLGQGPELLIRYENEEAVDDSQLPKDRFSAERLKGVDSTLKIQPAELGDSAVYLCASSLGGMSYNEQFFGPGTRLTVL.

CDR3 amino acids: CASSIIGTDEKLFF. CDR3 coding DNA: TGTGCCAGTAGTATTATCGGGACAGATGAAAAACTGTTTTTT. The chain uses TRBV19 and TRBJ1-4, with TRBD1 matching 7 bases. Per germline, CDR1 LNHDA and CDR2 SQIVND (reference sequence). V lost 3 bases, J lost 6 bases, and 4 bases stayed unmatched. This CDR3 is built from 14 residues.

With respect to this clone: One end of the junction varies from germline; a read error may be responsible. This chain links TRBV7-9 with TRBJ1-1; D not resolved. Germline V gives CDR1 SEHNR, CDR2 FQNEAQ (reference sequence). The CDR3 extends over 10 amino acids. The CDR3 spells CASSIPPETF. The CDR3 DNA sequence: TGTGCCAGCAGCATTCCCCCAGAAACGTTT.

This chain joins TRBV18 and TRBJ2-1; 7 bases line up with TRBD2. Trimming at V came to 1 base and at J to 5 bases, leaving 5 bases not matched to a gene. There are 15 residues in the CDR3. The V gene's germline CDR1 is KGHSH and CDR2 LQKENI. The CDR3 reads CASSPLAGVNNEQFF. The CDR3 DNA is TGTGCCAGCTCACCACTGGCGGGAGTGAACAATGAGCAGTTCTTC.

V is TRBV7-9 and J is TRBJ2-7; tentatively, D is TRBD1 (5 bases). The V gene's germline CDR1 is SEHNR and CDR2 FQNEAQ (reference sequence). Trimming left V 0 bases short and J 1 base short, with 19 bases between. CDR3 length: 18 residues. In DNA form, the CDR3 reads TGTGCCAGCAGCTTAGCAGTAGGACCCACGACAGAATCCTACGAGCAGTACTTC. It codes for CASSLAVGPTTESYEQYF.

CDR3: CASSPPNRKLFF. CDR3 nucleotides: TGTGCCAGCAGCCCACCCAACAGGAAACTGTTTTTT. This rearrangement joins TRBV28 to TRBJ1-4; perhaps TRBD1 as D (5 bases). The ends were cut back, 6 bases at V and 11 bases at J, with 13 bases in the middle. The V gene's germline CDR1 is MDHEN and CDR2 SYDVKM. This CDR3 contains 12 residues.

This clone has a handful of counts. The sample carries other DNA sequences with the same CDR3. The V gene is TRBV2, the J gene TRBJ1-5; D unclear. The V gene lost 3 bases and the J gene lost 2 bases, with 5 bases spanning the gap. Germline values: CDR1 SNHLY, CDR2 FYNNEI. CDR3 length: 13 residues. The DNA for the CDR3 is TGTGCCAGCAGTGAGGGAGGCAATCAGCCCCAGCATTTT. This encodes CASSEGGNQPQHF.

Comment on this clone: A far larger clone is just one base off, so this is likely a read error. Other DNA sequences of this sample code for an identical CDR3. The chain recombines TRBV6-4 with TRBJ2-2, with 7 positions matching TRBD2. The germline gives CDR1 MRHNA, CDR2 SNTAGT. The CDR3 sequence is 15 residues long. CDR3 in amino acids: CASSEGGGDTGELFF. The CDR3 nucleotides read TGTGCCAGCAGTGAAGGCGGGGGAGATACCGGGGAGCTGTTCTTT.

This clone showed up just once. The rearrangement uses TRBV10-3 and TRBJ2-5; no definite D call. CDR1 is ENHRY, CDR2 SYGVKD, per germline. The CDR3 sequence is 13 residues long. V lost 0 bases and J 7 bases, leaving 9 bases between the germline ends. CDR3 DNA: TGTGCCATCAGTGAGTCAGACGATGGGACCCAGTACTTC. It encodes CAISESDDGTQYF.

The CDR3 DNA reads TGTGCCAGCAGCCCCCGCAGGGGTATTAATGAAAAACTGTTTTTT. Translation gives CASSPRRGINEKLFF. The chain has TRBV7-2 and TRBJ1-4; D may be TRBD1 (6 bases). Germline-derived CDR1 and CDR2 are SGHTA and FQGNSA. The CDR3 is 15 residues long. V lost 5 bases, J lost 4 bases, and 14 bases lay in between.

The chain combines TRBV7-9 with TRBJ1-1, with D maybe TRBD1 (5 bases). Per the germline V gene, CDR1 is SEHNR and CDR2 is FQNEAQ (reference sequence). V lost 5 bases and J lost 3, with 7 bases in between. The CDR3 has 12 residues. The CDR3 region is CASSGRDTEAFF. In nucleotides, the CDR3 is TGTGCCAGCAGCGGCAGGGACACTGAAGCTTTCTTT.

Many counts were recorded for this clone. The chain uses TRBV6-1 and TRBJ2-7, with TRBD1 matching 8 bases. Trimming removed 6 bases from V and 4 bases from J; junction bases left unmatched: 8. Germline CDR1 MNHNS, CDR2 SASEGT. The CDR3 covers 14 residues. In DNA form, the CDR3 reads TGTGCCAGCAGGGGGGACAGGTATTCATACGAGCAGTACTTC. It yields the protein CASRGDRYSYEQYF.